The clone carrying this T cell receptor beta chain was counted ten times or more. What it binds is unknown. Time point described: blood at routine non-recurrence follow-up after resection. The data belong to a study of spatial heterogeneity in lung cancer. Overall study: The donors comprised some 78 untreated early-stage non-small cell lung cancer patients. Consistently, beta-chain sequences turned up in larger numbers than alpha-chain sequences did. Broader study findings: At resection, ubiquitous expanded tumor TCRs appeared in blood more than at follow-up.

Individual TCR cDNA molecules each bore their own unique molecular identifier. A single record per CDR3 protein comes from TCRdb applying MiXCR to the 5' RACE reads. The sample contains 40,000 to 50,000 distinct CDR3 sequences, roughly a tenth of which appear only once. The TCR originated in a female donor with early-stage non-small cell lung cancer. Here the sequenced sample was PBMCs, taken at follow-up.

CDR3 amino acids: CASSAQGAGNTIYF. Written as DNA, the CDR3 is TGTGCCAGCAGCGCACAGGGGGCTGGAAACACCATATATTTT. The gene calls are TRBV9 and TRBJ1-3; 8 bases fit TRBD1. Germline values: CDR1 SGDLS, CDR2 YYNGEE. Unmatched junction bases numbered 1, after V lost 3 bases and J lost 2 bases. The CDR3 runs to 14 residues.